A selection of T cell receptor beta chains follows, all from one sample in a study of OX40 agonist ivuxolimab in advanced cancers. This table comes from immunoSEQ multiplex PCR, and its TCRdb copy is limited to in-frame clones, with some not included. The sample includes more than 35,000 clones, around 88% of them seen just once. This sample comprised CD4+ or CD8+ T cells sorted from blood, obtained in a trial of the OX40 agonist ivuxolimab. These receptor sequences come from an adult with an advanced solid tumor such as melanoma, head and neck, liver or kidney cancer. CDR3s include the opening cysteine and the closing phenylalanine or tryptophan. Each record gives: clone size, D gene, J gene, V gene, CDR3 DNA, CDR3 protein. A D gene is named only where the DNA matches it firmly. Rows give clone size only sometimes, using once, few, many, or a class for an expanded clone.

NA,NA,TRBJ2-7,TRBV15,TGTGCCACCAGCAGAGACTTTGGGGACTACGAGCAGTACTTC,CATSRDFGDYEQYF
once,TRBD1,TRBJ2-7,TRBV19,TGTGCCAGTAGTGCAACGGGACAGGGTTACGAGCAGTACTTC,CASSATGQGYEQYF
NA,NA,TRBJ2-7,TRBV18,TGTGCCAGCTCACGGGCGACCTACGAGCAGTACTTC,CASSRATYEQYF
NA,TRBD1,TRBJ1-2,TRBV5-5,TGTGCCAGCAGCTTGGGTCCTGGGACAGGGACAGATGAAGGATTC,CASSLGPGTGTDEGF
once,NA,TRBJ2-7,TRBV7-3,TGTGCCAGCAGCTTAAATGGCCCCATGAACGAGCAGTACTTC,CASSLNGPMNEQYF
NA,TRBD2,TRBJ2-3,TRBV5-4,TGTGCCAGCAGTTCTGCTCTACTAGCGGGGGTAGGAGATACGCAGTATTTT,CASSSALLAGVGDTQYF
few,NA,TRBJ1-1,TRBV7-9,TGTGCCAGCAGCTTAGGAGGACAGTACACTGAAGCTTTCTTT,CASSLGGQYTEAFF
NA,NA,TRBJ1-5,TRBV5-5,TGTGCCAGCAGCTGGGGCCAAGGGGGTCTTAGCAATCAGCCCCAGCATTTT,CASSWGQGGLSNQPQHF
NA,NA,TRBJ1-1,TRBV21-1,TGTGCCAGCAGCAAAGACCGACAGGGCAATTGGGGGGCTTTCTTT,CASSKDRQGNWGAFF
NA,NA,TRBJ1-1,TRBV10-3,TGTGCCATCAGTGCTTCGGCAGGAATGAACACTGAAGCTTTCTTT,CAISASAGMNTEAFF
NA,TRBD1,TRBJ1-5,TRBV2,TGTGCCAGCACCCCGGGGGGCAGGGGGAGCGCTCAGCTCCAGCATTTT,CASTPGGRGSAQLQHF
NA,TRBD1,TRBJ1-2,TRBV9,TGTGCCAGCAGCGTCGGGACAGGGGCCGCCTATGGCTACACCTTC,CASSVGTGAAYGYTF
NA,TRBD1,TRBJ1-2,TRBV5-5,TGTGCCAGCAGCTCCCCAGGGGGTAACTATGGCTACACCTTC,CASSSPGGNYGYTF
NA,NA,TRBJ2-3,TRBV5-8,TGTGCCAGCAGCTTGAGAGGGGATATAGATACGCAGTATTTT,CASSLRGDIDTQYF
NA,NA,TRBJ2-7,TRBV5-1,TGCGCCAGCAGAGGGGAGGTTCGCTCCTACGAGCAGTACTTC,CASRGEVRSYEQYF
NA,NA,TRBJ2-3,TRBV6-5,TGTGCCAGCAGTTACTCGATAATCCCGGATACGCAGTATTTT,CASSYSIIPDTQYF
NA,NA,TRBJ2-2,TRBV5-4,TGTGCCAGCAGCTTAGCGGAAGGGAACACCGGGGAGCTGTTTTTT,CASSLAEGNTGELFF
NA,NA,TRBJ2-7,TRBV5-1,TGCGCCAGCAGCTTCTCAAGGGACGAGCAGTACTTC,CASSFSRDEQYF
few,NA,TRBJ1-4,TRBV7-2,TGTGCCAGCCGGGATCCGTCAGAAAAACTGTTTTTT,CASRDPSEKLFF
few,NA,TRBJ2-2,TRBV19,TGTGCCAGTAGTCCGGTTCCCGGGGAGCTGTTTTTT,CASSPVPGELFF
NA,NA,TRBJ1-3,TRBV5-4,TGTGCCAGCAGCCTCCCATGGGGGGGCCGCTCTGGAAACACCATATATTTT,CASSLPWGGRSGNTIYF
NA,TRBD1,TRBJ2-5,TRBV12-5,TGTGCTAGTGGTTTGGATGCAGGGGGCTGGGAGACCCAGTACTTC,CASGLDAGGWETQYF
NA,TRBD1,TRBJ1-5,TRBV2,TGTGCCAGCAGTGAAAGGACAGGGGGCCATCAGCCCCAGCATTTT,CASSERTGGHQPQHF
few,TRBD1,TRBJ2-6,TRBV11-3,TGTGCCAGCAGCCCACCGACAGGGGCCGGGGCCAACGTCCTGACTTTC,CASSPPTGAGANVLTF
NA,NA,TRBJ1-1,TRBV28,TGTGCCAGCAGTTTGCCGGGACGGGCATCCGCTTTCTTT,CASSLPGRASAFF
NA,NA,TRBJ2-6,TRBV5-1,TGCGCCAGCAGCCTGGGGCCGACTTCTGGGGCCAACGTCCTGACTTTC,CASSLGPTSGANVLTF
NA,NA,TRBJ2-5,TRBV5-4,TGTGCCAGCAGCCGGGCTAGTGGGGGGCAAGAGACCCAGTACTTC,CASSRASGGQETQYF
once,NA,TRBJ1-4,TRBV6-5,TGTGCCAGCAGTTACCGGCCAACTAATGAAAAACTGTTTTTT,CASSYRPTNEKLFF
NA,TRBD1,TRBJ2-1,TRBV5-4,TGTGCCAGCAGACCGGGACAGGGGTCCTACAATGAGCAGTTCTTC,CASRPGQGSYNEQFF
NA,NA,TRBJ2-2,TRBV5-6,TGTGCCAGCAGCTTGGCTGGGGCGAACACCGGGGAGCTGTTTTTT,CASSLAGANTGELFF
NA,NA,TRBJ1-2,TRBV2,TGTGCCAGCACTTCCGACAGTCAATATGGCTACACCTTC,CASTSDSQYGYTF
NA,NA,TRBJ2-3,TRBV19,TGTGCCAGTAGTATCCGAGGACAGAGGGCAAGTGCAGATACGCAGTATTTT,CASSIRGQRASADTQYF
once,NA,TRBJ1-4,TRBV11-2,TGCGCCAGCAGCTTCCCCGGACAGTCAAAACTGTTTTTT,CASSFPGQSKLFF
NA,TRBD1,TRBJ1-1,TRBV6-1,TGTGCCAGCAGTAAACAAGACAGGGAGGGAGTAGCTTTCTTT,CASSKQDREGVAFF
NA,TRBD2,TRBJ2-1,TRBV7-3,TGTGCCAGCAGCTCCGGGGGGAGCCCCGAGCAGTTCTTC,CASSSGGSPEQFF
NA,NA,TRBJ2-6,TRBV11-2,TGTGCCAGCAGCTCCTTGAAAGGGCCTGGGGCCAACGTCCTGACTTTC,CASSSLKGPGANVLTF
NA,NA,TRBJ2-7,TRBV4-1,TGCGCCAGCAGCCAAGATAGGGACGGGGTTGGCTCCTACGAGCAGTACTTC,CASSQDRDGVGSYEQYF
NA,NA,TRBJ2-2,TRBV7-8,TGTGCCAGCAGCTTCGAGGGGCGCTACACCGGGGAGCTGTTTTTT,CASSFEGRYTGELFF
few,TRBD1,TRBJ1-2,TRBV14,TGTGCCAGCAGCCTATATGGGACAGCCTATGGCTACACCTTC,CASSLYGTAYGYTF
NA,NA,TRBJ1-1,TRBV19,TGTGCCACCCGACGGGCGGACACTGAAGCTTTCTTT,CATRRADTEAFF
NA,NA,TRBJ2-3,TRBV5-4,TGTGCCAGCAGCTTGTCTCCCCAACCTGGCGATACGCAGTATTTT,CASSLSPQPGDTQYF
NA,NA,TRBJ2-3,TRBV29-1,TGCAGCGTTCTGGGCTCAGGTGAAGATACGCAGTATTTT,CSVLGSGEDTQYF
NA,NA,TRBJ2-5,TRBV7-2,TGTGCCAGCAGCTTATTCGGGGGACAAGAGACCCAGTACTTC,CASSLFGGQETQYF
NA,NA,TRBJ1-4,TRBV6-1,TGTGCCAGCAGTGACGGGGCCGTAAAACTGTTTTTT,CASSDGAVKLFF
NA,NA,TRBJ1-2,TRBV4-1,TGCGCCAGCAGCCAAGAGGGCGGCTTCTATGGCTACACCTTC,CASSQEGGFYGYTF